A selection of T cell receptor beta chains follows, all from one sample in a study of radiotherapy plus CTLA-4 blockade in lung cancer. Assay: immunoSEQ multiplex PCR; the TCRdb copy retains only in-frame clones and omits some. The sample contains more than 90,000 clones, approximately 86% of which appear only once. The sample consisted of peripheral blood, taken from a patient treated with radiotherapy plus ipilimumab. Every receptor here comes from a human donor with non-small cell lung cancer that progressed on radiotherapy plus ipilimumab. The CDR3 runs from the conserved cysteine through the conserved F or W. D genes are given only for firm matches. Size tells how often a clone was seen (once, few, many) or the class of an expanded clone, and some rows leave it out.

v_call: TRBV5-1; j_call: TRBJ1-1; d_call: NA; clone_size: NA; cdr3_nt: TGCGCCAGCAGCTTGGGAGAAGACACTGAAGCTTTCTTT; cdr3_aa: CASSLGEDTEAFF
v_call: TRBV6-6; j_call: TRBJ1-1; d_call: NA; clone_size: NA; cdr3_nt: TGTGCCAGCAGTTTCACGGGACGTCTGAACACTGAAGCTTTCTTT; cdr3_aa: CASSFTGRLNTEAFF
v_call: TRBV6-1; j_call: TRBJ2-3; d_call: NA; clone_size: NA; cdr3_nt: TGTGCCAGCAGGGGACCTACAGATACGCAGTATTTT; cdr3_aa: CASRGPTDTQYF
v_call: TRBV11-2; j_call: TRBJ2-1; d_call: TRBD1; clone_size: NA; cdr3_nt: TGTGCCAGCAGCTCCCCGGACAGGGTCCATGAGCAGTTCTTC; cdr3_aa: CASSSPDRVHEQFF
v_call: TRBV12-5; j_call: TRBJ2-1; d_call: TRBD2; clone_size: once; cdr3_nt: TGTGCTAGTGGCCAAGGGACTAGCCTCGGCAATGAGCAGTTCTTC; cdr3_aa: CASGQGTSLGNEQFF
v_call: TRBV6-1; j_call: TRBJ2-7; d_call: NA; clone_size: NA; cdr3_nt: TGTGCCAGCAGTGAAGCCTCCCGGGACCCAAGACACGAGCAGTACTTC; cdr3_aa: CASSEASRDPRHEQYF
v_call: TRBV29-1; j_call: TRBJ2-5; d_call: NA; clone_size: NA; cdr3_nt: TGCAGCGCCGAGACTCAACAAGAGACCCAGTACTTC; cdr3_aa: CSAETQQETQYF
v_call: TRBV11-2; j_call: TRBJ2-1; d_call: TRBD2; clone_size: NA; cdr3_nt: TGTGCCAGCAGCCCTAGGATACAGCGGGAGGGGTTTGAGCAGTTCTTC; cdr3_aa: CASSPRIQREGFEQFF
v_call: TRBV12-5; j_call: TRBJ2-7; d_call: NA; clone_size: few; cdr3_nt: TGTGCTAGTGGTTTGTCCCGTTCGATGTTGACAGCAACCTACGAGCAGTACTTC; cdr3_aa: CASGLSRSMLTATYEQYF
v_call: TRBV4-1; j_call: TRBJ2-1; d_call: NA; clone_size: NA; cdr3_nt: TGCGCCAGCAGCCAAGGTCTAGCCGGTGAGCAGTTCTTC; cdr3_aa: CASSQGLAGEQFF
v_call: TRBV19; j_call: TRBJ1-2; d_call: TRBD1; clone_size: NA; cdr3_nt: TGTGCCAGTAGTGAGACAGGGGTAAACTATGGCTACACCTTC; cdr3_aa: CASSETGVNYGYTF
v_call: TRBV6-1; j_call: TRBJ2-1; d_call: NA; clone_size: NA; cdr3_nt: TGTGCCAGCAGTGAACCGACTAGCTCCTACAATGAGCAGTTCTTC; cdr3_aa: CASSEPTSSYNEQFF
v_call: TRBV7-2; j_call: TRBJ1-3; d_call: NA; clone_size: NA; cdr3_nt: TGTGCCAGCAGCCCCGCGGGGGGGAACACCATATATTTT; cdr3_aa: CASSPAGGNTIYF
v_call: TRBV5-1; j_call: TRBJ1-1; d_call: NA; clone_size: NA; cdr3_nt: TGCGCCAGCAGCCCACTCGGGGATTTGAACACTGAAGCTTTCTTT; cdr3_aa: CASSPLGDLNTEAFF
v_call: TRBV15; j_call: TRBJ2-7; d_call: TRBD1; clone_size: few; cdr3_nt: TGTGCCACCAGCAGAGAGAGACAGGGGGCTTACGAGCAGTACTTC; cdr3_aa: CATSRERQGAYEQYF
v_call: TRBV5-1; j_call: TRBJ2-4; d_call: TRBD2; clone_size: NA; cdr3_nt: TGCGCCAGCACCTCGCTCGGACTAGCGGGGGGCAGCGGGCTAAAACTGGTAAACATTCAGTACTTC; cdr3_aa: CASTSLGLAGGSGLKLVNIQYF
v_call: TRBV7-8; j_call: TRBJ2-7; d_call: NA; clone_size: NA; cdr3_nt: TGTGCCAGCAGCTTAGCGGAGGACTACGAGCAGTACTTC; cdr3_aa: CASSLAEDYEQYF
v_call: TRBV6-1; j_call: TRBJ2-1; d_call: NA; clone_size: NA; cdr3_nt: TGTGCCAGCACAGAACGGGAGTATAGGGAGCAGTTCTTC; cdr3_aa: CASTEREYREQFF
v_call: TRBV5-1; j_call: TRBJ2-5; d_call: TRBD2; clone_size: NA; cdr3_nt: TGCGCCAGCAGCCCGGGGGGGACCAACAAAGCCCAAGAGACCCAGTACTTC; cdr3_aa: CASSPGGTNKAQETQYF
v_call: TRBV6-1; j_call: TRBJ2-1; d_call: TRBD1; clone_size: NA; cdr3_nt: TGTGCCAGCAGTGTGGACAGGGGGCACAATGAGCAGTTCTTC; cdr3_aa: CASSVDRGHNEQFF
v_call: TRBV5-4; j_call: TRBJ2-7; d_call: NA; clone_size: once; cdr3_nt: TGTGCCAGCAGCTTCGGCGGTTCCTACGAGCAGTACTTC; cdr3_aa: CASSFGGSYEQYF
v_call: TRBV15; j_call: TRBJ2-1; d_call: NA; clone_size: NA; cdr3_nt: TGTGCCACCAGCAGAGATGGGGACTTGAACAATGAGCAGTTCTTC; cdr3_aa: CATSRDGDLNNEQFF
v_call: TRBV5-1; j_call: TRBJ2-1; d_call: NA; clone_size: NA; cdr3_nt: TGCGCCAGCAGCCACGGGGCACAAAACAGTGAGCAGTTCTTC; cdr3_aa: CASSHGAQNSEQFF
v_call: TRBV7-8; j_call: TRBJ2-7; d_call: NA; clone_size: NA; cdr3_nt: TGTGCCAGCACCCCGACTAGTATCTACGAGCAGTACTTC; cdr3_aa: CASTPTSIYEQYF
v_call: TRBV6-5; j_call: TRBJ1-1; d_call: TRBD1; clone_size: NA; cdr3_nt: TGTGCCAGCAGTCCGGGACAGGGGTGGGAGAGAGCTTTCTTT; cdr3_aa: CASSPGQGWERAFF